This TCR beta chain was sequenced in a study of vaccination effects on CD4 cells after COVID-19. Looking at the study overall: ViraFEST used viral peptide pools to expand antigen-specific CD4+ T cells before sequencing. PBMC were cultured at around 1.9 million per well with roughly 10 IU/ml IL-2 and 10 ug/ml peptides.

Germline CDR1 reads MNHEY; CDR2 reads SMNVEV (reference sequence). The trim removed 2 bases at V and 2 bases at J, leaving 8 bases unmatched. This CDR3 has 16 residues. General study points: Healthy vaccinees' vaccine-induced clones included only 1 of 255 cross-reacting with common cold coronaviruses.

A remark on this clone: Its antigen is currently unknown.

The culture ran for 10 days before CD4+ T cells were isolated. Vaccine recipients lacked prior SARS-CoV-2 infection and had negative nucleocapsid antibodies. Sequenced by immunoSEQ multiplex PCR; TCRdb stores in-frame clones only, minus some. The data contain some 26,000 clones, 65% to 80% of them seen just once; the ten biggest clones take up 11%. This receptor was obtained from a human donor who received a COVID-19 vaccine. Sequenced here: CD4+ T cells from PBMCs cultured without peptide, sampled before COVID-19 vaccination. V usage is TRBV27 and J usage is TRBJ2-7, with TRBD2 matching 8 bases. The CDR3 protein is CASSLGQPGLAYEQYF. CDR3 nucleotides: TGTGCCAGCAGTTTAGGCCAACCGGGACTAGCCTACGAGCAGTACTTC.